This T cell receptor (beta chain) derives from a study of cytomegalovirus exposure and HLA in healthy donors. Per germline, CDR1 LGHNT and CDR2 FRNRAP. This CDR3 is built from 14 residues. Trimming removed 6 bases from V and 1 base from J, with 13 bases in between. The PCR had 60 Vbeta and 13 Jbeta primers. Per the original methods: Later, an analysis found roughly 80 million unique TCR beta chains, and 9.5 million to 12 million of these were shared. Method: immunoSEQ multiplex PCR; TCRdb's copy keeps in-frame clones and lacks some. The DNA was the basis for D and trimming; V, J and clone size are from that table. The sample has approximately 140,000 clones, 79% seen once.

Source material: PBMCs. The chain carries TRBV12-5 and TRBJ2-7; the D gene is possibly TRBD1 (5 bases). The sequence was obtained from a man aged 18 to 29 in good health and CMV-seronegative. CDR3 nucleotides: TGTGCTAGTGGCTCTCCCCAGGGTTCCTACGAGCAGTACTTC. It translates to CASGSPQGSYEQYF.